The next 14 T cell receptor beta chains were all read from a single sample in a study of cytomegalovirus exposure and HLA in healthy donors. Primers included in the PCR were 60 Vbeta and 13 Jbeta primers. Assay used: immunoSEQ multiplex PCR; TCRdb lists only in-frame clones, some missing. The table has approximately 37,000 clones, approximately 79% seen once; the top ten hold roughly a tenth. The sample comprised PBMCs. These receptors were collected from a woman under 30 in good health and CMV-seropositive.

The CDR3 spells CASSFPSGSEYRGFYGYTF. CDR3 nucleotide sequence: TGTGCCAGCAGTTTTCCTTCCGGATCGGAGTACAGGGGCTTTTATGGCTACACCTTC. This chain links TRBV28 with TRBJ1-2; 7 bases map to TRBD1. Trimming removed 3 bases from V and 5 bases from J; junction bases left unmatched: 21. Per the germline V gene, CDR1 is MDHEN and CDR2 is SYDVKM. The CDR3 is 19 amino acids.

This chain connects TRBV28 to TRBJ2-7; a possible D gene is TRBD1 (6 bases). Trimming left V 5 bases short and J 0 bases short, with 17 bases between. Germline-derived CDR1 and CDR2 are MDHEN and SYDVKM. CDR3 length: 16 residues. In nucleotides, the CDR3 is TGTGCCAGCAGTGTGTCCGGATGGGGGCCCTCCTACGAGCAGTACTTC. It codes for CASSVSGWGPSYEQYF.

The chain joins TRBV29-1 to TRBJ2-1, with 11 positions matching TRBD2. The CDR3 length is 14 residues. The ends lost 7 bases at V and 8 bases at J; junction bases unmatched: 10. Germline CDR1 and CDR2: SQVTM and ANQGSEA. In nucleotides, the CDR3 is TGCAGCGAGACGACTAGCGGGGTTGGTCATGAGCAGTTCTTC. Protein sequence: CSETTSGVGHEQFF.

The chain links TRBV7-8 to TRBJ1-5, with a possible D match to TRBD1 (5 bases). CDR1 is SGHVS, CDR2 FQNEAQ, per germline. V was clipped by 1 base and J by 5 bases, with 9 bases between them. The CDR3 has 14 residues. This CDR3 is CASSLVREDQPQHF. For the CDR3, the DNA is TGTGCCAGCAGCTTAGTCAGGGAAGATCAGCCCCAGCATTTT.

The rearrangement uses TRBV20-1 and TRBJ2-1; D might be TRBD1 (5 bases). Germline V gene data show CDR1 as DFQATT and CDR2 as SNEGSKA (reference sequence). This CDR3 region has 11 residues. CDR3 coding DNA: TGCAGGGGGCAGGGTGGTAATGAGCAGTTCTTC. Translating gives CRGQGGNEQFF.

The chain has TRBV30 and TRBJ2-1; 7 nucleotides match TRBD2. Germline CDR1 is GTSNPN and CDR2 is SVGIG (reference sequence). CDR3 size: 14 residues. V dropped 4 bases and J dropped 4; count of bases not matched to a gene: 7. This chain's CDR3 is CAWTEASGYNEQFF. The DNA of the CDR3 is TGTGCCTGGACGGAAGCTAGCGGTTACAATGAGCAGTTCTTC.

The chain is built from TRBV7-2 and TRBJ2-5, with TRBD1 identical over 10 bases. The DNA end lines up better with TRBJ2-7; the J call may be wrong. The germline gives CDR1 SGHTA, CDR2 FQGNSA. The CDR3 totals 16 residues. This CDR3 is CASSKRSGQGSHEQYF. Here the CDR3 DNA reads TGTGCCAGCAGCAAACGATCGGGACAGGGGTCCCACGAGCAGTACTTC.

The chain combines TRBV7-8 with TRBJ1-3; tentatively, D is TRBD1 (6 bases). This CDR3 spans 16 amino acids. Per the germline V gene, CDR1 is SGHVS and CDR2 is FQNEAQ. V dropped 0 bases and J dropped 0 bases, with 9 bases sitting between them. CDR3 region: CASSLAGGGSGNTIYF. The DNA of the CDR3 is TGTGCCAGCAGCTTAGCGGGAGGGGGCTCTGGAAACACCATATATTTT.

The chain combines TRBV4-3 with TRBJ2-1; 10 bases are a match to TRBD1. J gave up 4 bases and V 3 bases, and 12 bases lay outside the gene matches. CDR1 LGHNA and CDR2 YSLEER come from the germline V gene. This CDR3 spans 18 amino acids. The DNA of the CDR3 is TGCGCCAGCAGCCATATACACACCGGGACAGGGGTTTACAATGAGCAGTTCTTC. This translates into CASSHIHTGTGVYNEQFF.

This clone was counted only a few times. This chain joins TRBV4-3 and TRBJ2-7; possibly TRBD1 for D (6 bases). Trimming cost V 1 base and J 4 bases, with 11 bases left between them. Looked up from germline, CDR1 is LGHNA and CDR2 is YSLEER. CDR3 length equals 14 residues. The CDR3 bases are TGCGCCAGCAGCCAAGCCCAGGGGCAGTACGAGCAGTACTTC. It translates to CASSQAQGQYEQYF.

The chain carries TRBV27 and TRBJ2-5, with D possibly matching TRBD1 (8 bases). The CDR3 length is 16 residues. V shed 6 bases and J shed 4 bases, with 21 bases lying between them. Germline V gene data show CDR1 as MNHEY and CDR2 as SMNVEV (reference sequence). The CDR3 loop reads CASRNPTGGAGETQYF. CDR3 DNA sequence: TGTGCCAGCAGAAACCCCACAGGGGGGGCAGGAGAGACCCAGTACTTC.

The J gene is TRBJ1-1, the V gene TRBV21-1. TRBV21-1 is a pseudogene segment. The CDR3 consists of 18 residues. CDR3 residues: CASSPTGVPSSMHTEAFF. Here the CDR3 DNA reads TGTGCCAGCAGCCCTACGGGGGTCCCATCCTCCATGCACACTGAAGCTTTCTTT.

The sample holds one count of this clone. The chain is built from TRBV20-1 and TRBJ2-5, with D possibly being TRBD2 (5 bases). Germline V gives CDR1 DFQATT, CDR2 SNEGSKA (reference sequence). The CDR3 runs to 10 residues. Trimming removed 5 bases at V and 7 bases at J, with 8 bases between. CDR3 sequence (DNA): TGCAGTGCTGTAGAGGGGACCCAGTACTTC. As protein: CSAVEGTQYF.

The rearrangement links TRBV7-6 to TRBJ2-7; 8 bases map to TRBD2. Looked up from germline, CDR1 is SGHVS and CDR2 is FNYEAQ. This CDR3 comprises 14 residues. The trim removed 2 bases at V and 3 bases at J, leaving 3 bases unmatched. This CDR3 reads CASSLTSGYYEQYF. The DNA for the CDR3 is TGTGCCAGCAGCTTAACTAGCGGCTACTACGAGCAGTACTTC.